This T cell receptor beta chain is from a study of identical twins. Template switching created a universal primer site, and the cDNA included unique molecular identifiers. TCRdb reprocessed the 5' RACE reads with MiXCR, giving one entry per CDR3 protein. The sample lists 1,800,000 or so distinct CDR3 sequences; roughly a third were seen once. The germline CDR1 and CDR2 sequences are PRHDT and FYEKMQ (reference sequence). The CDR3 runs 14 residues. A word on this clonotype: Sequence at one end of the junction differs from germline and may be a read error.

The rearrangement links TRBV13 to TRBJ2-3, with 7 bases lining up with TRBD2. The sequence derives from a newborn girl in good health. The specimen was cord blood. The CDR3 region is CAGSLAGGRDTQYF. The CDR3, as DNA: TGTGCCGGCAGCTTAGCTGGCGGGAGAGATACGCAGTATTTT.